These 20 T cell receptor beta chains share one sample of origin, sequenced in a study of control samples from healthy donors and cancer patients. Here immunoSEQ multiplex PCR was the method, and the copy in TCRdb shows in-frame clones only, minus some. Found here are about 160,000 clones, roughly 95% of them singletons; the top ten hold approximately 0.93%. The sample was blood. These receptors were taken from a woman aged 25 to 39 in good health.

V is TRBV5-5 and J is TRBJ2-7, with 10 bases matching TRBD1. The germline V gene encodes CDR1 SGHKS and CDR2 YYEKEE (reference sequence). J was trimmed by 5 bases and V by 4 bases; bases with no gene match: 9. The CDR3 covers 15 residues. CDR3 DNA: TGTGCCAGCAGCACGCAGACAGGGGGCTCGGACGAGCAGTACTTC. It encodes CASSTQTGGSDEQYF.

The rearrangement links TRBV10-3 to TRBJ1-5; D unclear. The germline V gene encodes CDR1 ENHRY and CDR2 SYGVKD. Between the trimmed V and J ends, which lost 1 base and 0 bases, there was a span of 4 bases. There are 14 residues in the CDR3. CDR3 in DNA: TGTGCCATCAGTGAGTTGGATAGCAATCAGCCCCAGCATTTT. Its translation is CAISELDSNQPQHF.

The chain combines TRBV5-8 with TRBJ1-3; D unresolved. Germline CDR1 and CDR2: SGHTS and YDEGEE. The CDR3 spans 16 residues. V lost 1 base and J lost 0, with 11 bases in between. The CDR3 is CASSLNPGFSGNTIYF. In DNA, the CDR3 is TGTGCCAGCAGCTTGAATCCGGGTTTCTCTGGAAACACCATATATTTT.

This clone was observed once. The gene calls are TRBV4-1 and TRBJ1-1; D call uncertain. Deletions cut 4 bases from V and 2 bases from J, with 11 bases between. Germline CDR1 MGHRA, CDR2 YSYEKL. This CDR3 is 14 amino acids long. The CDR3 sequence: CASSPPHPNTEAFF. The CDR3 region has the DNA TGCGCCAGCAGCCCACCTCACCCCAACACTGAAGCTTTCTTT.

This clone has just one count. The chain employs TRBV19 and TRBJ1-4, with 10 bases matching TRBD1. After removal of 9 bases from V and 4 bases from J, the junction contained 2 bases not matched to a gene. The CDR3 is 13 residues long. Germline V gene sequence: CDR1 LNHDA, CDR2 SQIVND (reference sequence). CDR3: CASRDRGNEKLFF. In nucleotides, the CDR3 is TGTGCCAGCCGGGACAGGGGTAATGAAAAACTGTTTTTT.

This clone appeared a single time. This chain links TRBV5-1 with TRBJ2-7, with 7 bases fitting TRBD2. Losses at the gene ends were 2 bases for V and 5 bases for J; bases not matched to a gene: 13. The CDR3 totals 16 residues. Germline CDR1 reads SGHRS; CDR2 reads YFSETQ. The CDR3 bases are TGCGCCAGCAGCTTCGCACGAGGCGGGAGCGGGGACGAGCAGTACTTC. As protein: CASSFARGGSGDEQYF.

The chain couples TRBV2 to TRBJ2-7, with TRBD2 identical over 13 bases. This CDR3 region has 15 residues. With 2 bases clipped from V and 7 bases from J, the junction kept 5 bases outside the gene matches. Germline assignment: CDR1 SNHLY and CDR2 FYNNEI. CDR3 in DNA: TGTGCCAGCAGTGAAAGGACTAGCGGGGGATCGGAGCAGTACTTC. Translation gives CASSERTSGGSEQYF.

V usage is TRBV5-1 and J usage is TRBJ2-3; the match to TRBD2 covers 7 bases. Germline CDR1 reads SGHRS; CDR2 reads YFSETQ. Germline trimming cut 5 bases from V and 4 bases from J; bases unmatched to any gene: 13. This CDR3 contains 16 residues. The CDR3 nucleotides read TGCGCCAGCAGATTCCGGAGTGGCGGGAGCGCAGATACGCAGTATTTT. Protein: CASRFRSGGSADTQYF.

The table lists this clone with a count of one. J is TRBJ1-5 and V is TRBV28, with D unclear. Between the trimmed V and J ends, which lost 7 bases and 0 bases, there was a span of 13 bases. The CDR3 contains 15 residues. Germline V gives CDR1 MDHEN, CDR2 SYDVKM. The CDR3 coding sequence is TGTGCCAGCAAGGGTCAGTTTTATAGCAATCAGCCCCAGCATTTT. It encodes CASKGQFYSNQPQHF.

This chain links TRBV20-1 with TRBJ2-7; no firm D call. There are 11 residues in the CDR3. Trimming took off 0 bases at V and 11 bases at J, with 11 bases between the two ends. Looked up from germline, CDR1 is DFQATT and CDR2 is SNEGSKA (reference sequence). The DNA of the CDR3 is TGCAGTGCTAGAGATAACCAGGCGGAGTACTTC. Protein product: CSARDNQAEYF.

The rearrangement links TRBV30 to TRBJ1-6; 10 nucleotides align to TRBD1. V shed 4 bases, J shed 9 bases, and the junction held 6 bases outside the gene matches. The CDR3 length is 14 residues. Germline V CDR1 and CDR2: GTSNPN, SVGIG (reference sequence). As DNA, the CDR3 is TGTGCCTGGAAGACGGACAGGGGGAGTTCACCCCTCCACTTT. The encoded protein is CAWKTDRGSSPLHF.

V gene TRBV7-2 combines with J gene TRBJ1-2; 8 nucleotides agree with TRBD1. J lost 7 bases, V lost 3 bases, and 7 bases had no gene match. This CDR3 region has 14 residues. CDR1 is SGHTA and CDR2 is FQGNSA in the germline V gene. The CDR3 sequence: CASSFRQGSFGYTF. CDR3 sequence (DNA): TGTGCCAGCAGCTTTCGACAGGGGTCTTTTGGCTACACCTTC.

The CDR3 loop is CASSLEREDPYEQYF. As DNA, the CDR3 is TGTGCCAGCAGCTTGGAACGGGAGGACCCGTACGAGCAGTACTTC. V and J are TRBV7-2 and TRBJ2-7; 7 bases fit TRBD2. Looked up from germline, CDR1 is SGHTA and CDR2 is FQGNSA. With V trimmed by 3 bases and J by 4 bases, 9 bases remained unmatched. The CDR3 is 15 residues long.

The gene calls are TRBV7-8 and TRBJ1-5, with 7 nucleotides matching TRBD1. This CDR3 comprises 14 residues. V gave up 5 bases and J gave up 6 bases; unmatched junction bases: 7. Germline lookup yields CDR1 SGHVS and CDR2 FQNEAQ. CDR3 nucleotide sequence: TGTGCCAGCAGCCCTCACAGGGGAGGTCAGCCCCAGCATTTT. Translation gives CASSPHRGGQPQHF.

The sample holds one count of this clone. The chain is built from TRBV14 and TRBJ2-5; D is possibly TRBD1 (6 bases). Germline V gene sequence: CDR1 SGHDN, CDR2 FVKESK. The V and J ends lost 4 bases and 4 bases respectively, with 7 bases between them. CDR3 length: 12 residues. The CDR3 region is CASSRGRETQYF. In DNA, the CDR3 is TGTGCCAGCAGCCGGGGGCGAGAGACCCAGTACTTC.

J is TRBJ2-2 and V is TRBV5-6, with a tentative D call TRBD2 (7 bases). The CDR3 runs to 16 residues. The germline V gene has CDR1 SGHDT and CDR2 YYEEEE. The V end lost 0 bases, the J end lost 0 bases, and 9 bases lay between the germline ends. As DNA, the CDR3 is TGTGCCAGCAGCTTGGCCGGGGGGCCGAACACCGGGGAGCTGTTTTTT. It is translated as CASSLAGGPNTGELFF.

The rearrangement joins TRBV11-3 to TRBJ1-1; 7 bases map to TRBD1. V was pared by 5 bases and J by 1 base, with 7 bases of the junction left unmatched. From germline, CDR1 is SGHNT and CDR2 YENEEA. This CDR3 contains 15 residues. The DNA of the CDR3 is TGTGCCAGCAGCCATGACAGGGAAAGGAACACTGAAGCTTTCTTT. Protein: CASSHDRERNTEAFF.

Points on this clone: One end of the junction varies from germline; a read error may be responsible. V usage is TRBV6-5 and J usage is TRBJ2-3, with D possibly matching TRBD2 (6 bases). This CDR3 is built from 13 residues. Germline V gene data show CDR1 as MNHEY and CDR2 as SVGAGI. The CDR3 is CATSRGWLDTQYF. In nucleotides, the CDR3 is TGTGCCACCAGTCGGGGGTGGTTAGATACGCAGTATTTT.

This chain links TRBV10-3 with TRBJ1-5, with 8 bases identical to TRBD1. This CDR3 is 15 amino acids long. Per the germline V gene, CDR1 is ENHRY and CDR2 is SYGVKD. V was pared by 3 bases and J by 7 bases, with 8 bases of the junction left unmatched. The CDR3 here is CAISDQDRVNQPQHF. The CDR3 nucleotides are TGTGCCATCAGTGACCAGGACAGGGTAAACCAGCCCCAGCATTTT.

The V call is TRBV2, the J call TRBJ2-7, with a tentative D call TRBD2 (5 bases). Trimming left V 4 bases short and J 7 bases short, with 14 bases between. The CDR3 sequence is 13 residues long. CDR1 is SNHLY and CDR2 is FYNNEI in the germline V gene. This CDR3 is CASSGAATREQYF. CDR3 DNA sequence: TGTGCCAGCAGTGGAGCGGCTACAAGAGAGCAGTACTTC.